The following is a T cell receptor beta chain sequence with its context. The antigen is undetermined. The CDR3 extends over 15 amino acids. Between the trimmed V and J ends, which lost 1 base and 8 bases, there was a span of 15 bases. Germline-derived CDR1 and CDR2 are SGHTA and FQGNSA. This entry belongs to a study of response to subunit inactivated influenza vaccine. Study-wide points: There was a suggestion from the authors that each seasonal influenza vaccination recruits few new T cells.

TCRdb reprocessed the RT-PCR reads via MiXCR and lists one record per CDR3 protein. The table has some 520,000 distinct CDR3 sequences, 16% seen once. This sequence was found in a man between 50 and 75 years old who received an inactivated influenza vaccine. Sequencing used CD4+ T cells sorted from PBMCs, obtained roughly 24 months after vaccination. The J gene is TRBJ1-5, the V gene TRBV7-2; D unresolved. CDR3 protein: CASSLGSGIHEPQHF. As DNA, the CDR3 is TGTGCCAGCAGCTTAGGTTCAGGTATACATGAGCCCCAGCATTTT.